This T cell receptor (beta chain) was identified during a study of blood T cell repertoires in COVID-19. As for the study in general: From the United States, Italy and Spain came samples of acute and convalescent COVID-19. Nucleic acid was either cDNA or gDNA, and it came from T cells, B-cell-depleted T cells, or PBMCs.

Germline-derived CDR1 and CDR2 are SEHNR and FQNEAQ (reference sequence). V trimming: 5 bases; J trimming: 0 bases; junction bases outside the gene matches: 10. CDR3 length: 17 amino acids. Per the study methods: Amplification of reference gene primers was used by the study to estimate nucleated cell counts. TCRdb's copy holds only in-frame clones and misses some; the assay was immunoSEQ multiplex PCR. V, J and clone size were drawn from that table, and D and trimming were deduced from the DNA. This table holds about 42,000 clones, about 85% found once. The gene calls are TRBV7-9 and TRBJ1-5; 7 nucleotides match TRBD1. This clonotype originated in a man aged 50-59 years with active COVID-19. Sequences were obtained from peripheral blood. CDR3 sequence reads: CASSRSDRNYSNQPQHF. CDR3 DNA: TGTGCCAGCAGCAGATCGGACAGGAATTATAGCAATCAGCCCCAGCATTTT.